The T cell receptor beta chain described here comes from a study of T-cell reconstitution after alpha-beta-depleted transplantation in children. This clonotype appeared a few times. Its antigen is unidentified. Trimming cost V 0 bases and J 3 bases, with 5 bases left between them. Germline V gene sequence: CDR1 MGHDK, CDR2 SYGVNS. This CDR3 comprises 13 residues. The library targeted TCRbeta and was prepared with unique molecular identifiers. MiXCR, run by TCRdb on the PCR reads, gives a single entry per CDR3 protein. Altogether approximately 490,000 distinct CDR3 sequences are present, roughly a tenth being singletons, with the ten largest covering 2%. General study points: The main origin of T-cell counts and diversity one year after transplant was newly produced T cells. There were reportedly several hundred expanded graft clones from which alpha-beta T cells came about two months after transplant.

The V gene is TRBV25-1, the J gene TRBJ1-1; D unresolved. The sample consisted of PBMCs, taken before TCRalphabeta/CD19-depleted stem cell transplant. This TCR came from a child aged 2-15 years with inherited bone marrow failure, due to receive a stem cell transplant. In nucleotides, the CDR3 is TGTGCCAGCAGTGAATATAGTGACACTGAAGCTTTCTTT. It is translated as CASSEYSDTEAFF.